A single sample is the source of the 5 T cell receptor beta chains below, sequenced in a study of blood T cell repertoires in COVID-19. Generated by immunoSEQ multiplex PCR, the TCRdb table keeps only in-frame clones and is missing some. Of 95,000 to 150,000 clones listed, roughly 78% are singletons. The specimen sequenced was peripheral blood. Every receptor here comes from a man aged 55 to 70 with active or convalescent COVID-19.

The rearrangement uses TRBV13 and TRBJ2-2; tentative D call: TRBD1 (6 bases). Germline values: CDR1 PRHDT, CDR2 FYEKMQ (reference sequence). V gave up 1 base and J gave up 0 bases, with 9 bases separating them. The length of the CDR3 is 16 residues. CDR3 sequence: CASSLEAGANTGELFF. CDR3 DNA sequence: TGTGCCAGCAGCTTAGAGGCAGGGGCGAACACCGGGGAGCTGTTTTTT. The variable domain in full, completed from reference TRBV13 and TRBJ2-2, reads AAGVIQSPRHLIKEKRETATLKCYPIPRHDTVYWYQQGPGQDPQFLISFYEKMQSDKGSIPDRFSAQQFSDYHSELNMSSLELGDSALYFCASSLEAGANTGELFFGEGSRLTVL.

This clone was counted between two and nine times. The chain employs TRBV27 and TRBJ1-5; 8 positions match TRBD1. Germline assignment: CDR1 MNHEY and CDR2 SMNVEV (reference sequence). The CDR3 has 15 amino acids. V dropped 0 bases and J dropped 6; count of bases not matched to a gene: 4. The chain's CDR3 is CASSLSWDRSQPQHF. The CDR3, as DNA: TGTGCCAGCAGTTTATCTTGGGACAGGAGTCAGCCCCAGCATTTT.

The J gene is TRBJ2-5, the V gene TRBV12-3 or TRBV12-4; 7 bases are shared with TRBD1. V was clipped by 8 bases and J by 2 bases; unmatched bases: 5. The CDR3 has 13 residues. Here the CDR3 reads CASLLTGQETQYF. As DNA, the CDR3 is TGTGCCAGCCTACTGACAGGGCAAGAGACCCAGTACTTC.

The rearrangement joins TRBV29-1 to TRBJ1-1; D may be TRBD1 (5 bases). This CDR3 spans 12 amino acids. Trimming took 6 bases from V and 4 from J, leaving 12 bases between them. Germline-derived CDR1 and CDR2 are SQVTM and ANQGSEA. The CDR3 DNA reads TGCAGCGTGGGAGGGGCCGTCACTGAAGCTTTCTTT. Encoded protein: CSVGGAVTEAFF. Variable domain in full (rest from reference TRBV29-1 and TRBJ1-1): SAVISQKPSRDICQRGTSLTIQCQVDSQVTMMFWYRQQPGQSLTLIATANQGSEATYESGFVIDKFPISRPNLTFSTLTVSNMSPEDSSIYLCSVGGAVTEAFFGQGTRLTVV.

The chain links TRBV7-3 to TRBJ2-7; tentative D call: TRBD2 (5 bases). Germline V gene lookup returns CDR1 SGHTA and CDR2 FQGTGA. This CDR3 comprises 13 residues. Trimming took 3 bases from V and 5 from J, leaving 11 bases between them. In nucleotides, the CDR3 is TGTGCCAGCAGCTTGGGGTACGGGAACGAGCAGTACTTC. It codes for CASSLGYGNEQYF. The full variable domain, with the rest looked up from reference TRBV7-3 and TRBJ2-7, is GAGVSQTPSNKVTEKGKYVELRCDPISGHTALYWYRQSLGQGPEFLIYFQGTGAADDSGLPNDRFFAVRPEGSVSTLKIQRTERGDSAVYLCASSLGYGNEQYFGPGTRLTVT.